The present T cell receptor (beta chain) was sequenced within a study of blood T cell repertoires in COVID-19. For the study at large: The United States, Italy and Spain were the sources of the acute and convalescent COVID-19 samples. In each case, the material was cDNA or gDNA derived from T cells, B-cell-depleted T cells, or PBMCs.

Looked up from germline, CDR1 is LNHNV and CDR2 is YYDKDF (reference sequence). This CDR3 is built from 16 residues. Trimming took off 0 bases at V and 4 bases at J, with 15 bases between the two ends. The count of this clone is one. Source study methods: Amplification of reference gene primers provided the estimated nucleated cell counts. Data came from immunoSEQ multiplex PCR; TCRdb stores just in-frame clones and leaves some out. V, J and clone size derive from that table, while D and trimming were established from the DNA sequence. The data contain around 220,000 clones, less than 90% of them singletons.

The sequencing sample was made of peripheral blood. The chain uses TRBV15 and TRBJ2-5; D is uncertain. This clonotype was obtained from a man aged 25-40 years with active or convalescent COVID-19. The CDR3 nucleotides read TGTGCCACCAGCAGAGAAGAATCGAGCAATCCAGAGACCCAGTACTTC. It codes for CATSREESSNPETQYF.